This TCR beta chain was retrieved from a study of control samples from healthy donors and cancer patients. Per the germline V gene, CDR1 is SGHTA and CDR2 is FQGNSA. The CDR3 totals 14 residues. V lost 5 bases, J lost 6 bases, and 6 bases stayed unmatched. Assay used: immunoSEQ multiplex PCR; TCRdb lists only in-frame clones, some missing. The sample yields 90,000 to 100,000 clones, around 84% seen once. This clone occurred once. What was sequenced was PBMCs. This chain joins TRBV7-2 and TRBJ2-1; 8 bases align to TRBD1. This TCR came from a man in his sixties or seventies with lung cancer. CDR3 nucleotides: TGTGCCAGCAGCCTGCCGACAGGGGTCAATGAGCAGTTCTTC. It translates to CASSLPTGVNEQFF. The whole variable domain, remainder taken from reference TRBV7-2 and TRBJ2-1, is GAGVSQSPSNKVTEKGKDVELRCDPISGHTALYWYRQSLGQGLEFLIYFQGNSAPDKSGLPSDRFSAERTGGSVSTLTIQRTQQEDSAVYLCASSLPTGVNEQFFGPGTRLTVL.